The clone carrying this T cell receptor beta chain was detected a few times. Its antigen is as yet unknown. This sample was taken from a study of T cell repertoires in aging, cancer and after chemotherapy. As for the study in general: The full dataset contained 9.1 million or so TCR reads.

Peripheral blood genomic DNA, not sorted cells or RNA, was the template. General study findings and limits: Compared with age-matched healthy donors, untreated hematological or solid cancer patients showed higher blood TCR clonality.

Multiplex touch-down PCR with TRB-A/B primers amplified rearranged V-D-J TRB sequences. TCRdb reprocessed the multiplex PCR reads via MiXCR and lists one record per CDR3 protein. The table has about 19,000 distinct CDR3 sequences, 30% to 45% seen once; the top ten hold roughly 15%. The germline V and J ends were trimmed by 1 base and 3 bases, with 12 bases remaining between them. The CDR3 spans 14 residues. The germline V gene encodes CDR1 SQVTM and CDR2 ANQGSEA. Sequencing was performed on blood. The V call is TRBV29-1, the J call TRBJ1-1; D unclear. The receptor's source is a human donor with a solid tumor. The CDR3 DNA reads TGCAGCGTTGAAGTGCCGAGGCGGGACACTGAAGCTTTCTTT. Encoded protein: CSVEVPRRDTEAFF.